This T cell receptor (beta chain) was sequenced in a study of blood T cell repertoires in COVID-19. On the study more broadly: The United States, Italy and Spain were the sources of the acute and convalescent COVID-19 samples. Sources were T cells, B-cell-depleted T cells, or PBMCs; the material itself was cDNA or gDNA.

Per the original data handling: By means of reference gene primer amplification, nucleated cell counts were estimated. Only in-frame clones appear in the TCRdb table, and some are missing; sequencing was by immunoSEQ multiplex PCR. V, J and clone size reflect that table, while D and trimming were determined from the DNA. This table has just under 150,000 clones, 75% to 90% appearing once. The CDR3 is 13 residues long. The trim removed 5 bases at V and 1 base at J, leaving 0 bases unmatched. Germline values: CDR1 MDHEN, CDR2 SYDVKM. Sequenced material: peripheral blood. The chain joins TRBV28 to TRBJ2-3, with TRBD1 identical over 7 bases. The receptor's source is a man in his fifties who had recovered from COVID-19. The CDR3 sequence is CASSGQGTDTQYF. As DNA, the CDR3 is TGTGCCAGCAGTGGACAGGGCACAGATACGCAGTATTTT.